The following is a TCR beta chain sequence with its context. This clonotype has a handful of counts. Its antigen remains undetermined. No clone much larger than this one lies a single base away; base qualities are absent. CDR1 and CDR2, per the germline V gene (reference sequence), are SGHKS and YYEKEE. The CDR3 runs 13 residues from the cysteine to the phenylalanine. Of all the DNA, just the CDR3 is kept, 39 bases in frame from base 1. V and J lose 7 bases and 3 bases, and a span of 13 bases separates them. This sample is drawn from a study of blood T cells in healthy people across ages (dated by TCRdb to between 2014 and 2017). As for the study more broadly: In model experiments, roughly one uniquely barcoded TCR beta cDNA molecule per two T cells was captured by template switching. To track age-related changes in TCR beta repertoire diversity, the study relied on deep sequencing normalized with unique cDNA molecular identifiers. Donors were grouped into four age groups: young (average 16 years), middle-aged (about 38), aged (about 60) and long-lived (around 80). To avoid experimental bias, donors of different ages were spread randomly across the sequencing lanes. The study analyzed two additional independent replicas of 1 million unique cDNA reads from the same blood draw for two donors, one aged 18 to 29 and one aged 80 or older.

The roughly 39 donors, aged about 6 to 90 years, were systemically healthy Caucasian individuals from Russia. Around 10 milliliters of peripheral blood were collected from each donor into EDTA-treated Vacutainer tubes. Ficoll-Paque density-gradient centrifugation was used to isolate PBMCs, with at least 6.5 million per sample. Trizol reagent was used to extract total RNA from PBMCs, with at least 5 micrograms per sample. The percentages of naive CD45RAhigh/CD27high T cells were determined by flow cytometry on a PBMC aliquot from every donor. Preparation of the library involved 5' RACE. The listed sequencing device is Illumina HiSeq 2500. A second PCR of about 6 to 11 cycles was performed with a sample-barcoded 5' primer and a J-beta primer mix. A unique molecular identifier was introduced onto each TCR beta cDNA molecule by a template-switch 5' adaptor carrying 12 random nucleotides. Each sample yielded at least 2.5 million CDR3-containing paired-end reads. First-strand cDNA was synthesized from all RNA with the Mint cDNA synthesis kit, primed by a TRBC-specific oligonucleotide. After uracil-DNA glycosylase treatment, a first 18-cycle PCR used universal primers M1SS and BC2_uni_R on all cDNA. The original pipeline was this. Normalization of each sample was performed by random selection of 1 million high-quality reads, each carrying a distinct molecular identifier. Instead of being binned into consensus sequences, reads with shared molecular identifiers were discarded. MiTCR, set to a Q25 quality threshold and the strictest error-elimination algorithm, was used for CDR3 identification, clonotype clustering and error correction. A nonparametric unseen species model with Euler transformation was used to estimate a lower bound on total TCR beta diversity. TCRdb reran the public reads through fastp at Q25 and MiXCR, keeping productive beta chains. All rows with the same CDR3 protein become a single entry with the most common DNA and genes. The V and J calls, along with clone size, are taken from TCRdb and not from the paper's own processing. The sample table contains more than 1.4 million distinct CDR3 sequences; only one count was recorded for about 43% of them. The top ten constitute 7.9% of the sample.

Overall study outcomes, separate from this receptor: As age increased, observed TCR beta diversity per million T cells dropped in a roughly linear way, and a significant reduction was already evident by age around 41. Because donor CMV infection status was unknown, age-related changes in expanded clonotypes were potentially confounded. The long-lived group showed more naive CD4+ T cells, fewer expanded clones and increased TCR diversity than the aged group, suggesting age selection. Conclusive comparison of naive and antigen-experienced compartments was prevented by the profiling of bulk unsorted PBMCs. Estimates of total diversity based on one million sequenced T cells were regarded as lower bounds and as underestimates. There was a strong correlation between observed TCR beta diversity and the percentage of naive T cells measured by flow cytometry.

The rearrangement joined TRBV5-5 to TRBJ1-2, with no confidently assigned D gene. The clonotype was recovered from a woman between 18 and 29 years old in good health. Sequencing used blood. CDR3 loop: CASDLRGDYGYTF. The sequenced DNA is TGTGCCAGCGATCTCCGTGGCGACTATGGCTACACCTTC.